This TCR beta chain was documented in a study of blood T cell repertoires in COVID-19. Study overall: Samples taken during acute and convalescent COVID-19 were collected in the United States, Italy and Spain. From T cells, B-cell-depleted T cells, or PBMCs came the material, which was cDNA or gDNA.

As originally analysed: The assay estimated nucleated cells by amplifying reference gene primers. Libraries were prepared by immunoSEQ multiplex PCR; TCRdb keeps only in-frame clonotypes and omits some of them. The D gene and trimming were derived from the DNA, and the V and J assignments and clone size from that table. The table records 250,000 or so clones, around 85% of them present only once. The V gene's germline CDR1 is LNHDA and CDR2 SQIVND (reference sequence). Trimming took 0 bases from V and 8 from J; bases not matched to a gene: 10. The CDR3 has 16 amino acids. The genes are TRBV19 and TRBJ2-4; 7 bases are a match to TRBD1. The specimen was peripheral blood. The receptor was derived from an elderly man with acute or convalescent COVID-19. CDR3 region: CASSIDHRGPRDIQYF. Written as DNA, the CDR3 is TGTGCCAGTAGTATAGACCACAGGGGCCCGAGGGACATTCAGTACTTC.